Sequencing of this TCR beta chain was carried out in a study of control samples from healthy donors and cancer patients. Produced via immunoSEQ multiplex PCR; TCRdb's table is partial and in-frame only. The sample holds over 100,000 clones, 90% seen once. CDR1 and CDR2 from the germline V gene are MNHNS and SASEGT. V was trimmed by 1 base and J by 5 bases, leaving 6 bases between them. The CDR3 consists of 13 residues. With respect to this clone: This sample includes further DNA sequences coding for the same CDR3.

Sequencing was done on a sample of blood. The clonotype was recovered from a human donor in good health. The donor label of this sample is uncertain. The chain recombines TRBV6-1 with TRBJ1-5; D not resolved. CDR3 amino acids: CASSEVRDQPQHF. The CDR3 coding sequence is TGTGCCAGCAGTGAAGTGAGGGATCAGCCCCAGCATTTT.